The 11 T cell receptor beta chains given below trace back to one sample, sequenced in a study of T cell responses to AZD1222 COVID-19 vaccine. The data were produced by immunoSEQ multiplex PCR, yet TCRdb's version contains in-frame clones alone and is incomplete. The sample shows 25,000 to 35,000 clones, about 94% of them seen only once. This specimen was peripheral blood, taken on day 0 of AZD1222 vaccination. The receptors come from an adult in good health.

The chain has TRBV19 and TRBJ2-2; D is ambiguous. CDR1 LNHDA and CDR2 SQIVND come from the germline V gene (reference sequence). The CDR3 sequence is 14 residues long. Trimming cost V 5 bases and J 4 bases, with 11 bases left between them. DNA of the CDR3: TGTGCCAGTAGTTCCCCAGGATCCACCGGGGAGCTGTTTTTT. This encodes CASSSPGSTGELFF.

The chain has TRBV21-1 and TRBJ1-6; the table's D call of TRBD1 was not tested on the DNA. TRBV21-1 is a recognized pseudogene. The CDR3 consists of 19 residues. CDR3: CASKLPPGQGPVDNSPLHF. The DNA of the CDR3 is TGTGCCAGCAAACTGCCACCGGGACAGGGGCCGGTTGATAATTCACCCCTCCACTTT.

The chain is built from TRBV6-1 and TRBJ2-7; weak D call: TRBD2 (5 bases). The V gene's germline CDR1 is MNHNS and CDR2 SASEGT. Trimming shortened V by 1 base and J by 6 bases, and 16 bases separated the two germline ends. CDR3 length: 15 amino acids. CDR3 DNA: TGTGCCAGCAGTGAAGGACGGCATCTAGCCGCCGAGCAGTACTTC. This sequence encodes CASSEGRHLAAEQYF.

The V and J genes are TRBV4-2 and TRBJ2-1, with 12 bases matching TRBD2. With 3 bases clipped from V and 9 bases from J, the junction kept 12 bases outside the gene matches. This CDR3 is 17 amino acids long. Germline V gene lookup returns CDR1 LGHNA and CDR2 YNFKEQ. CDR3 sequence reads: CASSQGTLAGGGGEQFF. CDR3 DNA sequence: TGTGCCAGCAGCCAGGGTACACTAGCGGGAGGCGGGGGTGAGCAGTTCTTC.

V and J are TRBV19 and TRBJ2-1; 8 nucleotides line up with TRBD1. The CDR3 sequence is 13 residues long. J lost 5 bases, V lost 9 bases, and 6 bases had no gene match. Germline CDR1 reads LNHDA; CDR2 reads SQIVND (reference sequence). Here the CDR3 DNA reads TGTGCCAGCCGGAGGACAGGGAACAATGAGCAGTTCTTC. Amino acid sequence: CASRRTGNNEQFF.

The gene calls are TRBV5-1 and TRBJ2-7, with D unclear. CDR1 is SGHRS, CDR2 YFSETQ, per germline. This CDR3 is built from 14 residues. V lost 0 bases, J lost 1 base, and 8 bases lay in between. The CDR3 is CASSLEPGSYEQYF. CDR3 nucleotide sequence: TGCGCCAGCAGCTTGGAGCCGGGTTCCTACGAGCAGTACTTC.

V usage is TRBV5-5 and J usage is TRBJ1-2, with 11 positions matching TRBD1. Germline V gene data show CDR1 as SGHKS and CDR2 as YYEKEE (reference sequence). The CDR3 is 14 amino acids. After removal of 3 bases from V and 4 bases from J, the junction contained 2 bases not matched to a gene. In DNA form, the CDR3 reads TGTGCCAGCAGCTCCGGGACAGGGGGCTATGGCTACACCTTC. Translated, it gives CASSSGTGGYGYTF.

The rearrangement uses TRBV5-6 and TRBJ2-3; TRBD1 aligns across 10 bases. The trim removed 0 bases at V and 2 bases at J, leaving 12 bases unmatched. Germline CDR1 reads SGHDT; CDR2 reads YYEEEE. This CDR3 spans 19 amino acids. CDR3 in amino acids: CASSLASLFGQGDTDTQYF. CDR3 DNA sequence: TGTGCCAGCAGCTTGGCCTCCCTTTTTGGACAGGGGGACACAGATACGCAGTATTTT. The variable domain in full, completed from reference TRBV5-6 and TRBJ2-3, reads DAGVTQSPTHLIKTRGQQVTLRCSPKSGHDTVSWYQQALGQGPQFIFQYYEEEERQRGNFPDRFSGHQFPNYSSELNVNALLLGDSALYLCASSLASLFGQGDTDTQYFGPGTRLTVL.

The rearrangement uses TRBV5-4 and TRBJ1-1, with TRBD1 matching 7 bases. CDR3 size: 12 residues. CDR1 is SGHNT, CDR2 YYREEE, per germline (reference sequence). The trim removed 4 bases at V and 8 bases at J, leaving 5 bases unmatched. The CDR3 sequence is CASSRRGQEAFF. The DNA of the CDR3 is TGTGCCAGCAGCCGGAGGGGACAGGAAGCTTTCTTT.

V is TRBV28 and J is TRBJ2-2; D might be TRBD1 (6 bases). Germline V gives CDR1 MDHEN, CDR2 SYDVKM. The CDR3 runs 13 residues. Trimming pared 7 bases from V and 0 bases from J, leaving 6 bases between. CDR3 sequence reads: CASKGANTGELFF. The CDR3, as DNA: TGTGCCAGCAAGGGGGCGAACACCGGGGAGCTGTTTTTT.

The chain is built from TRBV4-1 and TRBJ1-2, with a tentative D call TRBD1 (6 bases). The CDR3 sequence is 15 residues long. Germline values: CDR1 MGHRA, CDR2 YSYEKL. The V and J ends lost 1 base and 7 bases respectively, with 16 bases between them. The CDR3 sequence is CASSQGLRGPGGYTF. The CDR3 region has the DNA TGCGCCAGCAGCCAAGGCCTCAGGGGACCTGGTGGCTACACCTTC.